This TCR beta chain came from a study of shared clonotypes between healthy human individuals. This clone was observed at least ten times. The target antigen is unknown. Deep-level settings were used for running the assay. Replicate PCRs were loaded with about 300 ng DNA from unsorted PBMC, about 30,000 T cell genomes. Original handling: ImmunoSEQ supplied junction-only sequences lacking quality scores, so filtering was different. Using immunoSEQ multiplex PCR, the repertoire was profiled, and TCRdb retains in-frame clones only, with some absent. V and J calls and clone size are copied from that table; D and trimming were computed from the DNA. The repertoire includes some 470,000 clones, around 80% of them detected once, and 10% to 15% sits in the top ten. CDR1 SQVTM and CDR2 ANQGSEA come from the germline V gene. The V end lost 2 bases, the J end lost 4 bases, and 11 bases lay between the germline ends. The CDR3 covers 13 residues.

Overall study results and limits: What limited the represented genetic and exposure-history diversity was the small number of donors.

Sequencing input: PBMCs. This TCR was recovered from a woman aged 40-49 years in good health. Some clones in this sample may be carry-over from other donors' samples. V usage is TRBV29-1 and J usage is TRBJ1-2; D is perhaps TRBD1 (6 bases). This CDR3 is CSVERGASYGYTF. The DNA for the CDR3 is TGCAGCGTTGAACGGGGGGCTAGCTATGGCTACACCTTC.